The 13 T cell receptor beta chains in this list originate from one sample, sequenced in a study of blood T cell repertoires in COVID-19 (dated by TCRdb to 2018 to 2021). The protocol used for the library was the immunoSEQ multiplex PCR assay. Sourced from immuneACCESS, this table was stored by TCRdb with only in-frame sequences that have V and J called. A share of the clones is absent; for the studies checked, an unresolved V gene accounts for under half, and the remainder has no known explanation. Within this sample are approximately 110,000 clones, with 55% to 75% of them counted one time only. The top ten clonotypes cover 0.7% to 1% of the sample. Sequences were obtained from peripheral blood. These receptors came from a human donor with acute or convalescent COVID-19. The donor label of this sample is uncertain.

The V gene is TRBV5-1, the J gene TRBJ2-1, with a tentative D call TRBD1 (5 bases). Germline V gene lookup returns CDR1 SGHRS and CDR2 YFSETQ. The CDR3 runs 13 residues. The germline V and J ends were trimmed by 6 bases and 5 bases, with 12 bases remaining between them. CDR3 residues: CASTLDTHNEQFF. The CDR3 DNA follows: TGCGCCAGCACCCTGGACACCCACAATGAGCAGTTCTTC.

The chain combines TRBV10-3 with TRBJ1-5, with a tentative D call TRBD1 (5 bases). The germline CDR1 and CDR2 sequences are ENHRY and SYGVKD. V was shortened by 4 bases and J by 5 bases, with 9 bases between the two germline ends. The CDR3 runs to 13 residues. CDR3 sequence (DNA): TGTGCCATCAGTGTAACAGGTTATCAGCCCCAGCATTTT. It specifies CAISVTGYQPQHF.

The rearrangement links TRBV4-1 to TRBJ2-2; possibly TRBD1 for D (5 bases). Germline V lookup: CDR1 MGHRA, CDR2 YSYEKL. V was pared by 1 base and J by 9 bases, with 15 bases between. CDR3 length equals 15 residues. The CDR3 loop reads CASSQGQGPTRELFF. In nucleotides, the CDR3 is TGCGCCAGCAGCCAAGGGCAGGGCCCGACCCGGGAGCTGTTTTTT.

The CDR3 nucleotides are TGTGCCAGTAACCGAGAGTCAACAGTGGCTAACTATGGCTACACCTTC. It specifies CASNRESTVANYGYTF. The rearrangement uses TRBV19 and TRBJ1-2; no clear D gene. This CDR3 contains 16 residues. The germline V and J ends were trimmed by 7 bases and 0 bases, with 18 bases remaining between them. In germline, CDR1 is LNHDA, CDR2 SQIVND (reference sequence).

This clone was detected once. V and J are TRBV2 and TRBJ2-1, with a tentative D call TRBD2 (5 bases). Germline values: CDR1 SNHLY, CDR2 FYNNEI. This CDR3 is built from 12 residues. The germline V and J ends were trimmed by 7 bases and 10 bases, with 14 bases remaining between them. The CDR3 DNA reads TGTGCCAGCACCGGAGTCGGGGAAGAGCAGTTCTTC. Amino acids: CASTGVGEEQFF. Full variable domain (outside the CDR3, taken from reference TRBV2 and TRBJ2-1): EPEVTQTPSHQVTQMGQEVILRCVPISNHLYFYWYRQILGQKVEFLVSFYNNEISEKSEIFDDQFSVERPDGSNFTLKIRSTKLEDSAMYFCASTGVGEEQFFGPGTRLTVL.

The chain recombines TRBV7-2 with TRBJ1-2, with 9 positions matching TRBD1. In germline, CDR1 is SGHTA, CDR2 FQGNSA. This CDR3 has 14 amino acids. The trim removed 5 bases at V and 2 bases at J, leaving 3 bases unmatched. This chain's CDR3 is CASSPGQGNYGYTF. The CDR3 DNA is TGTGCCAGCAGCCCTGGACAGGGGAACTATGGCTACACCTTC.

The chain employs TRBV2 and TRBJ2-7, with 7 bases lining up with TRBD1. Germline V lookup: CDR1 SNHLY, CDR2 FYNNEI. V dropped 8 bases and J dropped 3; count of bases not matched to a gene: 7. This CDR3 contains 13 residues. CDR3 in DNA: TGTGCCAGCCGGAGACAGGGCTTCTACGAGCAGTACTTC. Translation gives CASRRQGFYEQYF.

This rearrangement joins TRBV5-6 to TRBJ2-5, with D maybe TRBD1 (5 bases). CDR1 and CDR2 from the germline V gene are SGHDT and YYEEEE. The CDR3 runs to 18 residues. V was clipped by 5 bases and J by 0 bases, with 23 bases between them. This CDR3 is CASSYGVTADKYQETQYF. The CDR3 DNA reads TGTGCCAGCAGTTATGGGGTCACCGCGGACAAGTACCAAGAGACCCAGTACTTC.

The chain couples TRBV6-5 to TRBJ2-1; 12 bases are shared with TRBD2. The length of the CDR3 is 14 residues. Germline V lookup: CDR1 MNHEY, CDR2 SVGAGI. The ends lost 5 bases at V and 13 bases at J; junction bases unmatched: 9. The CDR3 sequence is CASSSSSGGARQFF. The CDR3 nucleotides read TGTGCCAGCAGTAGTTCTAGCGGGGGGGCCCGACAGTTCTTC.

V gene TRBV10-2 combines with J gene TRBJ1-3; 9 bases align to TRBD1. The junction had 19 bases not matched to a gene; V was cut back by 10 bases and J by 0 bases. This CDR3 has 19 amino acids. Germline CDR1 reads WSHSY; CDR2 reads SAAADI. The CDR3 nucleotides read TGCGCCACCCGACCGACAGGGGGACTTAGTGGATCCTCTGGAAACACCATATATTTT. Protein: CATRPTGGLSGSSGNTIYF.

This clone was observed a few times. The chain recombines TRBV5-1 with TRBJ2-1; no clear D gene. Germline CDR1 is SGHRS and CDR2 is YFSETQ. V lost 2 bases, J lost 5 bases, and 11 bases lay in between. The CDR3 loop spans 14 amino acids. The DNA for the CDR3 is TGCGCCAGCAGCTTCGGTCCTTCCAACAATGAGCAGTTCTTC. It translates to CASSFGPSNNEQFF.

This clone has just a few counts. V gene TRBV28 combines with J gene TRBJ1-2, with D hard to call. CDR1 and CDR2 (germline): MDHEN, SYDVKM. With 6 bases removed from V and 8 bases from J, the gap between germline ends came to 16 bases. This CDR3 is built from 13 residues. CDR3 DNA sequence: TGTGCCAGCAGGGTCGTGGAGTACGGAGGCTACACCTTC. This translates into CASRVVEYGGYTF.

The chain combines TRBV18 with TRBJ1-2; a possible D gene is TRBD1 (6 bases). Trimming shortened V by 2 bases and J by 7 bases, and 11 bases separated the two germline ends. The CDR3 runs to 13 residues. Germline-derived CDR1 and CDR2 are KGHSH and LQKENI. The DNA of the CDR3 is TGTGCCAGCTCACCAGGACAGCGAGTTGGCTACACCTTC. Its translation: CASSPGQRVGYTF.